This T cell receptor (beta chain) was sequenced during a study of T-cell memory formation after mild COVID-19. About the study: Clustering of TCRs was largely donor specific.

Germline V gives CDR1 MNHEY, CDR2 SVGAGI. V lost 0 bases to trimming and J lost 5 bases, with 25 bases between them. This CDR3 region has 19 residues. This clonotype appeared many times. Its specificity is not known. Overall study results and limits: Memory cells collected pre-infection included some clones that later responded, suggesting cross-reactive memory joined. CD4+ contracting clones lay mainly in CM and EM, CD8+ ones in EMRA.

With constant-segment primers, 5'RACE yielded cDNA libraries of TCR alpha and TCR beta that carried sample barcodes and UMIs. One entry per CDR3 protein results from TCRdb running MiXCR on the 5' RACE reads. The repertoire holds approximately 350,000 distinct CDR3 sequences, with around 14% as singletons. The receptor's source is a man aged 18 to 29 who had mild COVID-19 (a few samples of this study predate the infection). Cell type and time point are not known. The chain is built from TRBV6-5 and TRBJ1-2, with a possible D match to TRBD1 (6 bases). Sequencing used PBMCs or a T cell subset sorted from them (not recorded which). This CDR3 reads CASSYSSSGSGGASYGYTF. For the CDR3, the DNA is TGTGCCAGCAGTTACTCGTCCTCCGGGAGCGGGGGCGCGAGTTATGGCTACACCTTC.